Presented here are 29 T cell receptor beta chains from one specimen sequenced in a study of early T cells in non-severe SARS-CoV-2 infection. TCRdb re-analysed the 5' RACE reads in MiXCR, keeping a single row per CDR3 protein. The table records about 49,000 distinct CDR3 sequences, about 11% of them present only once. What was sequenced was whole blood. Receptors were obtained from an adult who was a healthcare worker with PCR-confirmed SARS-CoV-2 infection or an uninfected control (not recorded which).

The table lists this clonotype with a few counts. The rearrangement links TRBV7-2 to TRBJ2-4; D call uncertain. V was clipped by 5 bases and J by 0 bases, with 14 bases between them. Germline CDR1 is SGHTA and CDR2 is FQGNSA. There are 16 residues in the CDR3. CDR3 sequence (DNA): TGTGCCAGCAGCACCAGCCCCGGGCTAGCCAAAAACATTCAGTACTTC. It is translated as CASSTSPGLAKNIQYF.

This clonotype appeared many times. The J gene is TRBJ2-1, the V gene TRBV11-2; 8 nucleotides align to TRBD2. V shed 1 base, J shed 0 bases, and the junction held 8 bases outside the gene matches. CDR1 is SGHAT and CDR2 is FQNNGV in the germline V gene. This CDR3 contains 18 residues. The CDR3 DNA is TGTGCCAGCAGCTTAGGGGTTAGCGGGACCAGCTCCTACAATGAGCAGTTCTTC. This sequence encodes CASSLGVSGTSSYNEQFF.

V and J are TRBV7-9 and TRBJ2-4, with TRBD2 identical over 7 bases. Germline loops: CDR1 SEHNR, CDR2 FQNEAQ (reference sequence). The CDR3 is made up of 17 amino acids. The junction had 11 bases not matched to a gene; V was cut back by 5 bases and J by 1 base. In nucleotides, the CDR3 is TGTGCCAGCAGCCCACCCGGGGGGACTCGGGCCAAAAACATTCAGTACTTC. This sequence encodes CASSPPGGTRAKNIQYF. Full variable domain (outside the CDR3, taken from reference TRBV7-9 and TRBJ2-4): DTGVSQNPRHKITKRGQNVTFRCDPISEHNRLYWYRQTLGQGPEFLTYFQNEAQLEKSRLLSDRFSAERPKGSFSTLEIQRTEQGDSAMYLCASSPPGGTRAKNIQYFGAGTRLSVL.

The chain employs TRBV24-1 and TRBJ1-2; weak D call: TRBD1 (6 bases). The CDR3 consists of 14 residues. Germline V gene sequence: CDR1 KGHDR, CDR2 SFDVKD. The V and J ends lost 3 bases and 0 bases respectively, with 7 bases between them. The CDR3 sequence is CATSDGQPNYGYTF. CDR3 bases: TGTGCCACCAGTGATGGACAGCCTAACTATGGCTACACCTTC.

The rearrangement joins TRBV7-8 to TRBJ2-3; 10 nucleotides align to TRBD2. This CDR3 spans 16 amino acids. V lost 5 bases to trimming and J lost 1 base; unmatched junction nucleotides: 6. The V gene's germline CDR1 is SGHVS and CDR2 FQNEAQ. The CDR3 loop reads CASSRPAGGGTDTQYF. Written as DNA, the CDR3 is TGTGCCAGCAGCCGCCCAGCGGGGGGGGGCACAGATACGCAGTATTTT. Drawing the rest from reference TRBV7-8 and TRBJ2-3, the complete variable domain is GAGVSQSPRYKVAKRGQDVALRCDPISGHVSLFWYQQALGQGPEFLTYFQNEAQLDKSGLPSDRFFAERPEGSVSTLKIQRTQQEDSAVYLCASSRPAGGGTDTQYFGPGTRLTVL.

This clonotype was counted ten times or more. This chain uses TRBV4-2 with TRBJ1-6, with 8 bases that match TRBD1. The CDR3 has 16 amino acids. Trimming removed 4 bases from V and 6 bases from J; junction bases left unmatched: 8. The germline V gene has CDR1 LGHNA and CDR2 YNFKEQ. The CDR3 reads CASSRHGQGSNSPLHF. As DNA, the CDR3 is TGTGCCAGCAGCCGTCATGGACAGGGAAGTAATTCACCCCTCCACTTT.

This clonotype was picked up a small number of times. The chain combines TRBV18 with TRBJ1-2; D is undetermined. The CDR3 length is 17 residues. Germline CDR1 KGHSH, CDR2 LQKENI. V was cut by 5 bases and J by 0 bases, with 19 bases left in between. The CDR3: CASSARSGRNSNYGYTF. CDR3 nucleotide sequence: TGTGCCAGCTCAGCCCGCTCTGGACGGAATTCTAACTATGGCTACACCTTC.

This clonotype was seen many times. The chain carries TRBV5-1 and TRBJ1-1, with 8 bases lining up with TRBD1. The CDR3 extends over 15 amino acids. Trimming removed 0 bases from V and 5 bases from J; junction bases left unmatched: 6. Germline loops: CDR1 SGHRS, CDR2 YFSETQ. In nucleotides, the CDR3 is TGCGCCAGCAGCTTGGGGCAGGGGGCGCGGACTGAAGCTTTCTTT. It specifies CASSLGQGARTEAFF.

As concerns this clonotype: This could be a read error, since a much larger clone is one nucleotide away. The chain couples TRBV12-3 or TRBV12-4 to TRBJ2-7, with D possibly being TRBD1 (6 bases). Trimming removed 5 bases from V and 3 bases from J, with 20 bases in between. The CDR3 runs to 16 residues. The CDR3 protein is CASSPGTWVRRYEQYF. The CDR3 DNA is TGTGCCAGCAGTCCAGGGACATGGGTCCGTCGCTACGAGCAGTACTTC.

This clonotype was observed at least ten times. The J gene is TRBJ2-3, the V gene TRBV5-6; 9 bases are a match to TRBD1. Trimming at V came to 3 bases and at J to 4 bases, leaving 3 bases not matched to a gene. The CDR3 has 14 residues. Germline V gene sequence: CDR1 SGHDT, CDR2 YYEEEE. The CDR3 sequence: CASSSDRGSDTQYF. The CDR3 DNA follows: TGTGCCAGCAGCTCGGACAGGGGCTCAGATACGCAGTATTTT.

This clonotype was seen at least ten times. The chain has TRBV29-1 and TRBJ1-1; a weak D match, TRBD1 (5 bases). Germline values: CDR1 SQVTM, CDR2 ANQGSEA. The CDR3 runs to 13 residues. Trimming stripped 5 bases from V and 1 base from J, with 11 bases between. The CDR3, as DNA: TGCAGCGTTCACAGGACATCGAACACTGAAGCTTTCTTT. Translation: CSVHRTSNTEAFF.

The chain couples TRBV12-3 or TRBV12-4 to TRBJ2-7; D gene uncertain. This CDR3 spans 14 amino acids. V dropped 1 base and J dropped 2 bases, with 9 bases sitting between them. The CDR3 nucleotides are TGTGCCAGCAGTTTAGGGGCCGCTACCTACGAGCAGTACTTC. It is translated as CASSLGAATYEQYF.

V usage is TRBV24-1 and J usage is TRBJ2-7; D perhaps matches TRBD1 (6 bases). Trimming took 2 bases from V and 1 from J, leaving 8 bases between them. The CDR3 contains 14 residues. CDR1 and CDR2 from the germline V gene are KGHDR and SFDVKD. Written as DNA, the CDR3 is TGTGCCACCAGTGATTCGGACAGTTCCTACGAGCAGTACTTC. It is translated as CATSDSDSSYEQYF.

V gene TRBV5-1 combines with J gene TRBJ2-5, with 7 bases fitting TRBD2. The length of the CDR3 is 14 residues. The V segment lost 3 bases and the J segment 2 bases; nucleotides outside the gene matches: 4. Germline V lookup: CDR1 SGHRS, CDR2 YFSETQ. The CDR3 here is CASSSGLVQETQYF. CDR3 coding DNA: TGCGCCAGCAGCTCCGGACTAGTACAAGAGACCCAGTACTTC.

V usage is TRBV2 and J usage is TRBJ2-1; 7 nucleotides agree with TRBD2. The CDR3 has 14 amino acids. Unmatched junction bases numbered 4, after V lost 4 bases and J lost 4 bases. Germline CDR1 is SNHLY and CDR2 is FYNNEI. DNA of the CDR3: TGTGCCAGCAGTGCCCTAGCGGATTACAATGAGCAGTTCTTC. Amino acid sequence: CASSALADYNEQFF.

The V call is TRBV5-1, the J call TRBJ2-7; 7 positions agree with TRBD1. J lost 5 bases, V lost 4 bases, and 12 bases had no gene match. CDR1 is SGHRS, CDR2 YFSETQ, per germline. The CDR3 extends over 15 amino acids. CDR3 sequence: CASSAGDRFIDEQYF. As DNA, the CDR3 is TGCGCCAGCAGCGCAGGGGACAGATTTATTGACGAGCAGTACTTC.

This clonotype has just a few counts. The V gene is TRBV5-6, the J gene TRBJ2-7, with 7 positions matching TRBD1. This CDR3 region has 14 residues. Germline lookup yields CDR1 SGHDT and CDR2 YYEEEE. V was clipped by 6 bases and J by 3 bases; unmatched bases: 9. Here the CDR3 DNA reads TGTGCCAGCACCTTTGACAGGGAGAGCTACGAGCAGTACTTC. It codes for CASTFDRESYEQYF.

The V gene is TRBV20-1, the J gene TRBJ1-3; D is undetermined. This CDR3 has 17 amino acids. V dropped 3 bases and J dropped 0 bases, with 18 bases sitting between them. Germline loops: CDR1 DFQATT, CDR2 SNEGSKA (reference sequence). The CDR3 DNA sequence: TGCAGTGCTAGTAGGATGTCGGACCCTTCCTCTGGAAACACCATATATTTT. Amino acids: CSASRMSDPSSGNTIYF.

This clonotype was detected a few times. V and J are TRBV19 and TRBJ2-6, with no clear D. Trimming removed 7 bases from V and 3 bases from J, with 10 bases in between. The germline V gene has CDR1 LNHDA and CDR2 SQIVND (reference sequence). The CDR3 sequence is 14 residues long. CDR3 bases: TGTGCCAGTACCCTGGGGAATGGGGCCAACGTCCTGACTTTC. This codes for CASTLGNGANVLTF.

The V call is TRBV18, the J call TRBJ1-1, with D tentatively TRBD1 (6 bases). V lost 4 bases and J lost 1, with 10 bases in between. CDR1 is KGHSH and CDR2 is LQKENI in the germline V gene. The CDR3 length is 14 residues. In DNA form, the CDR3 reads TGTGCCAGCTCACTTTACAGGGAGAACACTGAAGCTTTCTTT. As protein: CASSLYRENTEAFF.

This chain links TRBV12-3 or TRBV12-4 with TRBJ2-7, with 7 bases lining up with TRBD2. Trimming took 6 bases from V and 1 from J; bases not matched to a gene: 9. The CDR3 spans 15 residues. CDR3 DNA: TGTGCCAGCAGGCCCTCGGGGAGGGCGTCCTACGAGCAGTACTTC. Its translation is CASRPSGRASYEQYF.

This clonotype was recorded many times. CDR3 sequence reads: CASSEGSSGNSNTGELFF. The CDR3 DNA sequence: TGTGCCAGCAGTGAGGGGAGTAGCGGGAACTCGAACACCGGGGAGCTGTTTTTT. This chain links TRBV2 with TRBJ2-2; 8 nucleotides align to TRBD2. CDR1 SNHLY and CDR2 FYNNEI come from the germline V gene. The CDR3 has 18 amino acids. V was pared by 3 bases and J by 0 bases, with 9 bases of the junction left unmatched.

This clonotype showed up many times. CDR3 nucleotide sequence: TGTGCCAGCAGCGTGACTAGCGGGGGATTAGATACGCAGTATTTT. This gives the protein CASSVTSGGLDTQYF. The gene calls are TRBV7-6 and TRBJ2-3; 12 bases match TRBD2. This CDR3 is 15 amino acids long. After removal of 5 bases from V and 5 bases from J, the junction contained 5 bases not matched to a gene. CDR1 and CDR2 from the germline V gene are SGHVS and FNYEAQ. The whole variable domain, remainder taken from reference TRBV7-6 and TRBJ2-3, is GAGVSQSPRYKVTKRGQDVALRCDPISGHVSLYWYRQALGQGPEFLTYFNYEAQQDKSGLPNDRFSAERPEGSISTLTIQRTEQRDSAMYRCASSVTSGGLDTQYFGPGTRLTVL.

This clonotype showed up many times. The rearrangement links TRBV28 to TRBJ2-6; 12 positions match TRBD1. This CDR3 region has 16 residues. Germline CDR1 MDHEN, CDR2 SYDVKM. V shed 10 bases and J 0 bases; nucleotides not matched to a gene: 4. CDR3 bases: TGTGCCACCGGGACAGGGGGCTTCTCTGGGGCCAACGTCCTGACTTTC. Its protein is CATGTGGFSGANVLTF.

V and J are TRBV3-1 and TRBJ2-4, with a possible D match to TRBD1 (6 bases). The V end lost 2 bases, the J end lost 3 bases, and 14 bases lay between the germline ends. The CDR3 extends over 16 amino acids. Per the germline V gene, CDR1 is LGHDT and CDR2 is YNNKEL (reference sequence). The CDR3 bases are TGTGCCAGCAGCCAAATTCCCGAGGGGGACAAAAACATTCAGTACTTC. Its protein is CASSQIPEGDKNIQYF.

V gene TRBV6-4 combines with J gene TRBJ2-2; TRBD1 aligns across 9 bases. There are 16 residues in the CDR3. With 4 bases clipped from V and 4 bases from J, the junction kept 7 bases outside the gene matches. The germline CDR1 and CDR2 sequences are MRHNA and SNTAGT. CDR3 loop: CASSGGVTGGTGELFF. The CDR3 DNA reads as TGTGCCAGCAGTGGAGGAGTGACAGGGGGCACCGGGGAGCTGTTTTTT.

This clonotype was seen at least ten times. This CDR3 is CASSSHRMNTEAFF. In nucleotides, the CDR3 is TGTGCCAGCAGCTCCCACCGTATGAACACTGAAGCTTTCTTT. The rearrangement joins TRBV7-6 to TRBJ1-1; D unclear. The CDR3 covers 14 residues. The V end was cut by 4 bases, the J end by 0 bases, with 9 bases between. Germline CDR1 reads SGHVS; CDR2 reads FNYEAQ.

The table lists this clonotype with a few counts. The chain uses TRBV6-2 or TRBV6-3 and TRBJ1-1; TRBD1 aligns across 9 bases. The germline gives CDR1 MNHEY, CDR2 SVGEGT. The ends lost 6 bases at V and 5 bases at J; junction bases unmatched: 7. This CDR3 is 14 amino acids long. This CDR3 is CASRGDREVTEAFF. The CDR3, as DNA: TGTGCCAGCAGGGGGGACAGGGAGGTGACTGAAGCTTTCTTT.

The chain is built from TRBV7-2 and TRBJ2-7, with D unresolved. This CDR3 spans 13 amino acids. Germline CDR1 and CDR2: SGHTA and FQGNSA. The germline V and J ends were trimmed by 5 bases and 3 bases, with 11 bases remaining between them. CDR3 nucleotides: TGTGCCAGCAGCCCGTTCGGCAACTACGAGCAGTACTTC. Its protein product is CASSPFGNYEQYF.